This T cell receptor (beta chain) was captured by sequencing in a study of blood T cell repertoires in COVID-19. At the level of the study: Acute and convalescent COVID-19 samples came from the United States, Italy and Spain.

Data came from immunoSEQ multiplex PCR; TCRdb stores just in-frame clones and leaves some out. The table includes some 200,000 clones, 80% to 90% detected once. Germline CDR1 is LGHDT and CDR2 is YNNKEL (reference sequence). The V segment lost 4 bases and the J segment 5 bases; nucleotides outside the gene matches: 2. The CDR3 loop spans 14 amino acids. This sequence joins TRBV3-1 (or the pseudogene TRBV3-2) and TRBJ1-6; 7 bases match TRBD1. The sample taken for sequencing was peripheral blood. This sequence originates from a man aged 45-65 years with acute or convalescent COVID-19. The CDR3 is CASSRGTDNSPLHF. The CDR3 DNA sequence: TGTGCCAGCAGCCGCGGGACAGATAATTCACCCCTCCACTTT.